This is a list of T cell receptor beta chains from one sample in a study of cytomegalovirus exposure and HLA in healthy donors. The repertoire was sequenced with immunoSEQ multiplex PCR; TCRdb's copy has only in-frame clones and lacks some. The sample yields more than 75,000 clones, 79% seen once. Sequenced sample: PBMCs. The receptors stem from a man aged 30 to 39 in good health and CMV-seronegative. CDR3s leave out the opening cysteine and the closing phenylalanine or tryptophan. The order of the fields is D gene, clone size, V gene, CDR3 protein. The D gene is left open where the match is weak. Clone sizes are given selectively: once, few, many, or a class where the clone is expanded.

TRBD2 once TRBV5-1 ASSFPGLAEISYEQY
. . TRBV2 ASELGGHGYT
. . TRBV6-5 ASRPGARAKGYT
. once TRBV6-5 ASSSDRDTQY
TRBD1 . TRBV6-5 ASLRGANGNQPQH
. . TRBV11-2 ASSSQSHVGGTQY
TRBD1 . TRBV10-2 ASRGTGPSANTGELF
TRBD2 . TRBV28 AAQKTSGYNEQF
. . TRBV14 ASSPSGNTIY
TRBD1 . TRBV7-3 ASSRTGGEQF
TRBD1 . TRBV5-4 ASSLWDRDSNEQY
. . TRBV10-3 AIAGSSLTEAF
. . TRBV6-6 ASDREVTGELF
. . TRBV5-1 ASRAGGTGKETQY
. once TRBV27 ASSLVASANIQY
. once TRBV25-1 ASRSRGGEGNYGYT
TRBD1 . TRBV10-3 AIRGDSPYEQY
. few TRBV7-9 ASSLREETQY
TRBD1 once TRBV19 ASSTGQGRSYNEQF
. . TRBV2 ASSPDGRGGDGYT
TRBD1 once TRBV15 ATSGVPGQLKAF
. . TRBV27 ASSVSGNYGYT
. . TRBV7-7 ASSLNRNTEAF
. . TRBV15 ATSRDLRGGPSYNEQF
TRBD1 . TRBV7-9 ASSSYRDRDTDTQY
. . TRBV6-1 ASIWAGRTNTEAF
. . TRBV27 ASSLIGNQPQH
. . TRBV28 ASSSYGLNATNEKLF
. . TRBV9 ASSLSVDTQY
TRBD2 . TRBV6-4 ASSELAGAGNEQF
. . TRBV15 ATSRERDTWEGYT
TRBD1 . TRBV27 ASVTQGAWGTEAF
. few TRBV29-1 AEIDMDSYGYT
. . TRBV7-2 ASSFRTDNSPLH
. . TRBV10-3 AISDATVQETQY